Listed here is a single T cell receptor beta chain. The antigen is unknown. The source of the sample is a study of T cell responses to AZD1222 COVID-19 vaccine. General study findings and limits: Across spike, vaccine-associated CD4 TCRs were found, dominant at 160-218 and 743-854. Donor demographics were predominantly white British with a female majority; clonal diversity may be underestimated.

The method was immunoSEQ multiplex PCR; TCRdb's version includes in-frame clones alone and lacks a portion of them. In the table there are approximately 170,000 clones, approximately 95% of which are singletons. Looked up from germline, CDR1 is LNHDA and CDR2 is SQIVND (reference sequence). The V end was cut by 7 bases, the J end by 5 bases, with 15 bases between. The CDR3 contains 13 residues. This clonotype originated in an adult in good health. The sequencing used peripheral blood, collected on day 0 of AZD1222 vaccination. This chain joins TRBV19 and TRBJ2-7; D assignment may be TRBD1 or TRBD2 (5 bases each). The CDR3 is CASKPRGVDEQYF. In nucleotides, the CDR3 is TGTGCCAGTAAACCCCGAGGGGTGGACGAGCAGTACTTC. The full variable domain, rest sourced from reference TRBV19 and TRBJ2-7, is DGGITQSPKYLFRKEGQNVTLSCEQNLNHDAMYWYRQDPGQGLRLIYYSQIVNDFQKGDIAEGYSVSREKKESFPLTVTSAQKNPTAFYLCASKPRGVDEQYFGPGTRLTVT.